A single TCR beta chain is shown here with its context. Looked up from germline, CDR1 is GTSNPN and CDR2 is SVGIG (reference sequence). Unmatched junction bases numbered 11, after V lost 1 base and J lost 0 bases. The CDR3 is 18 residues long. The assay was immunoSEQ multiplex PCR, and TCRdb's table has in-frame clones only and misses some. The top ten clones hold approximately 1.5% of a sample with more than 90,000 clones, approximately 81% of them seen once. The sample is drawn from a study of blood T cell repertoires in COVID-19. The sequencing sample was made of peripheral blood. The clonotype comes from a man aged 35 to 55 with acute or convalescent COVID-19. The chain uses TRBV30 and TRBJ2-1; 8 nucleotides align to TRBD2. The CDR3 bases are TGTGCCTGGAGTGGGGCGGGAGGTTCCCTCAACTCCTACAATGAGCAGTTCTTC. Protein sequence: CAWSGAGGSLNSYNEQFF.